The next 29 T cell receptor beta chains were all read from a single sample in a study of cytomegalovirus exposure and HLA in healthy donors. TCRdb's copy holds only in-frame clones and misses some; the assay was immunoSEQ multiplex PCR. Here the sample spans around 300,000 clones, 80% to 90% being singletons. The sequencing input was PBMCs. The origin of the receptors is a woman aged 18-35 years in good health and CMV-seronegative.

This chain joins TRBV6-1 and TRBJ1-5; D not resolved. The CDR3 covers 15 residues. Trimming cost V 6 bases and J 2 bases, with 14 bases left between them. Germline CDR1 reads MNHNS; CDR2 reads SASEGT. The CDR3 nucleotides read TGTGCCAGCAGCTCAACATGGGAGGGCAATCAGCCCCAGCATTTT. Amino acid sequence: CASSSTWEGNQPQHF.

The chain links TRBV29-1 to TRBJ1-3; D is unresolved. This CDR3 comprises 13 residues. Germline-derived CDR1 and CDR2 are SQVTM and ANQGSEA. Trimming stripped 7 bases from V and 7 bases from J, with 17 bases between. The DNA for the CDR3 is TGCAGCGCTGCGGGATTCGATTTGAACACCATATATTTT. This gives the protein CSAAGFDLNTIYF.

This clone was seen only once. Distinct nucleotide sequences in the sample also encode this CDR3. The CDR3 nucleotides are TGCGCCAGCAGCCTCACCGGGACTGGACCCTACGAGCAGTACTTC. Protein: CASSLTGTGPYEQYF. The chain is built from TRBV5-1 and TRBJ2-7; a weak D match, TRBD2 (6 bases). The CDR3 consists of 15 residues. Trimming left V 4 bases short and J 2 bases short, with 16 bases between. Germline V gives CDR1 SGHRS, CDR2 YFSETQ.

J is TRBJ1-3 and V is TRBV19, with 7 nucleotides matching TRBD1. The CDR3 runs to 18 residues. CDR1 and CDR2 (germline): LNHDA, SQIVND (reference sequence). V gave up 2 bases and J gave up 4 bases; unmatched junction bases: 14. Here the CDR3 reads CASSIFGQAKGSGNTIYF. The CDR3 DNA sequence: TGTGCCAGTAGTATATTCGGACAGGCAAAGGGCTCCGGAAACACCATATATTTT.

This chain links TRBV25-1 with TRBJ1-2; 9 bases agree with TRBD1. The germline V gene encodes CDR1 MGHDK and CDR2 SYGVNS. V trimming: 6 bases; J trimming: 5 bases; junction bases outside the gene matches: 7. CDR3 length equals 14 residues. The CDR3 nucleotides are TGTGCCAGCAGGCCGTGGGACAGGGAATATGGCTACACCTTC. Translation gives CASRPWDREYGYTF.

CDR3 protein: CASSALQADEKLFF. Written as DNA, the CDR3 is TGTGCCAGCAGCGCCTTACAGGCGGATGAAAAACTGTTTTTT. V and J are TRBV2 and TRBJ1-4, with D possibly being TRBD1 (5 bases). The CDR3 consists of 14 residues. Germline loops: CDR1 SNHLY, CDR2 FYNNEI. V was trimmed by 6 bases and J by 6 bases, leaving 14 bases between them.

The V and J genes are TRBV25-1 and TRBJ2-3; no reliable D call. Trimming left V 1 base short and J 6 bases short, with 11 bases between. Germline V gene sequence: CDR1 MGHDK, CDR2 SYGVNS. The CDR3 spans 14 residues. The CDR3 bases are TGTGCCAGCAGTGAATCACGTGGCTGGGATACGCAGTATTTT. Translated: CASSESRGWDTQYF.

This chain connects TRBV19 to TRBJ2-7; 10 bases align to TRBD1. The CDR3 is 16 amino acids. V lost 3 bases and J lost 4; bases outside the gene matches: 9. Germline loops: CDR1 LNHDA, CDR2 SQIVND (reference sequence). CDR3 DNA: TGTGCCAGTAGTATCGGGACAGGGGACAATCATTACGAGCAGTACTTC. It yields the protein CASSIGTGDNHYEQYF.

The V gene is TRBV27, the J gene TRBJ2-1; 7 nucleotides agree with TRBD1. The V gene's germline CDR1 is MNHEY and CDR2 SMNVEV (reference sequence). The CDR3 is 16 amino acids. Trimming cost V 5 bases and J 1 base; bases outside gene matches: 8. The CDR3: CASSTPRQGSYNEQFF. CDR3 sequence (DNA): TGTGCCAGCAGTACGCCTAGACAGGGTTCCTACAATGAGCAGTTCTTC.

This clone has more than one count but fewer than ten. The sample holds other DNA sequences that translate to the same CDR3. As DNA, the CDR3 is TGTGCCAGCAGCTTACAGGGGATATACGGCTACACCTTC. Residues: CASSLQGIYGYTF. The gene calls are TRBV7-8 and TRBJ1-2, with TRBD1 as a possible D gene (6 bases). Germline V gives CDR1 SGHVS, CDR2 FQNEAQ. The CDR3 is made up of 13 amino acids. V was trimmed by 2 bases and J by 8 bases, leaving 12 bases between them.

The chain recombines TRBV7-9 with TRBJ2-7, with a tentative D call TRBD2 (6 bases). The CDR3 has 14 amino acids. From germline, CDR1 is SEHNR and CDR2 FQNEAQ (reference sequence). The V gene lost 5 bases and the J gene lost 6 bases, with 17 bases spanning the gap. CDR3: CASSRRLDEPEQYF. The CDR3 bases are TGTGCCAGCAGCCGTCGACTAGACGAGCCCGAGCAGTACTTC.

This chain connects TRBV20-1 to TRBJ1-2; 8 bases are a match to TRBD1. The CDR3 has 11 residues. Germline values: CDR1 DFQATT, CDR2 SNEGSKA (reference sequence). The CDR3 region is CSETGDYGYTF. CDR3 bases: TGCAGCGAGACAGGGGACTATGGCTACACCTTC.

The chain recombines TRBV4-3 with TRBJ1-1; D is ambiguous. Germline-derived CDR1 and CDR2 are LGHNA and YSLEER. V lost 2 bases to trimming and J lost 1 base, with 8 bases between them. CDR3 length equals 14 residues. CDR3 sequence reads: CASSQLSGNTEAFF. DNA for the CDR3: TGCGCCAGCAGCCAACTTTCGGGGAACACTGAAGCTTTCTTT.

V usage is TRBV19 and J usage is TRBJ1-1; the match to TRBD1 covers 9 bases. CDR1 is LNHDA and CDR2 is SQIVND in the germline V gene (reference sequence). The CDR3 totals 14 residues. The V and J ends lost 6 bases and 1 base, in that order; junction bases with no gene match: 3. Written as DNA, the CDR3 is TGTGCCAGTAGGTTACAGGGGGCGAACACTGAAGCTTTCTTT. It yields the protein CASRLQGANTEAFF.

The genes are TRBV25-1 and TRBJ2-1; D is perhaps TRBD2 (6 bases). V lost 10 bases, J lost 8 bases, and 24 bases lay in between. Per germline, CDR1 MGHDK and CDR2 SYGVNS. CDR3 length: 15 amino acids. The CDR3 DNA follows: TGTGCCACCCAAAAGGGAGACGGGGGAAGAGATGAGCAGTTCTTC. Protein: CATQKGDGGRDEQFF.

The DNA for the CDR3 is TGTGCCAGCAGAAACTCCCCCAATGAGCAGTTCTTC. As protein: CASRNSPNEQFF. The rearrangement uses TRBV7-6 and TRBJ2-1; D is ambiguous. The CDR3 contains 12 residues. Germline values: CDR1 SGHVS, CDR2 FNYEAQ. Trimming removed 6 bases from V and 6 bases from J, with 9 bases in between.

The J gene is TRBJ2-3, the V gene TRBV2; 8 bases agree with TRBD2. The germline V gene has CDR1 SNHLY and CDR2 FYNNEI. The CDR3 is made up of 16 amino acids. V was pared by 0 bases and J by 8 bases, with 10 bases of the junction left unmatched. CDR3 nucleotide sequence: TGTGCCAGCAGTGAAGCGTGGCGGGGGGCATCCCTTACGCAGTATTTT. It translates to CASSEAWRGASLTQYF.

This chain uses TRBV27 with TRBJ2-3; possibly TRBD2 for D (5 bases). The V end lost 5 bases, the J end lost 2 bases, and 11 bases lay between the germline ends. This CDR3 comprises 14 residues. Germline V gene data show CDR1 as MNHEY and CDR2 as SMNVEV (reference sequence). CDR3 amino acids: CASSLTRATDTQYF. CDR3 nucleotides: TGTGCCAGCAGTCTCACGAGGGCCACAGATACGCAGTATTTT.

The chain employs TRBV9 and TRBJ2-7; possibly TRBD1 for D (6 bases). Trimming shortened V by 3 bases and J by 6 bases, and 31 bases separated the two germline ends. The germline gives CDR1 SGDLS, CDR2 YYNGEE. CDR3 length: 19 amino acids. CDR3 sequence: CASSGQKGTWDTVRAEQYF. CDR3 bases: TGTGCCAGCAGCGGCCAAAAAGGGACCTGGGACACCGTCCGCGCCGAGCAGTACTTC.

Details on this clone: The junction departs from the called germline gene at one end, perhaps through a read error. V is TRBV7-7 and J is TRBJ2-2, with unresolved D. CDR3 length: 15 amino acids. The germline gives CDR1 SSHAT, CDR2 FNYEAQ (reference sequence). CDR3 amino acids: CASSEQTTNTGELFF. The CDR3 bases are TGTGCTAGCAGCGAACAGACAACGAACACCGGGGAGCTGTTTTTT.

The rearrangement links TRBV6-5 to TRBJ1-1; D is possibly TRBD1 (6 bases). Germline V gives CDR1 MNHEY, CDR2 SVGAGI. Trimming took 7 bases from V and 7 from J, leaving 22 bases between them. The length of the CDR3 is 15 residues. The CDR3 bases are TGTGCCAGCATCGATACAGGGACCGAACGGGATGAAGCTTTCTTT. Its translation is CASIDTGTERDEAFF.

J is TRBJ1-5 and V is TRBV27; 7 nucleotides line up with TRBD1. CDR3 length: 12 residues. V lost 9 bases, J lost 4 bases, and 3 bases stayed unmatched. Germline V CDR1 and CDR2: MNHEY, SMNVEV (reference sequence). For the CDR3, the DNA is TGTGCCAGTAGACAGGGAAATCAGCCCCAGCATTTT. Translated: CASRQGNQPQHF.

This clone was detected only once. This chain joins TRBV27 and TRBJ2-3, with 9 bases that match TRBD1. The CDR3 runs to 17 residues. Germline V gene data show CDR1 as MNHEY and CDR2 as SMNVEV (reference sequence). V lost 5 bases, J lost 0 bases, and 9 bases stayed unmatched. The CDR3 coding sequence is TGTGCCAGCAGTCCACAATACAGGGGGCTGAGCACAGATACGCAGTATTTT. This codes for CASSPQYRGLSTDTQYF.

V is TRBV4-1 and J is TRBJ1-2; tentatively, D is TRBD1 (6 bases). Trimming left V 0 bases short and J 7 bases short, with 12 bases between. Germline lookup yields CDR1 MGHRA and CDR2 YSYEKL. The CDR3 has 14 residues. DNA of the CDR3: TGCGCCAGCAGCCAAGAAGGGACAAGAGGTGGCTACACCTTC. It yields the protein CASSQEGTRGGYTF.

The V and J genes are TRBV28 and TRBJ1-2; a possible D gene is TRBD1 (6 bases). CDR3 size: 14 residues. Germline V gives CDR1 MDHEN, CDR2 SYDVKM. Trimming stripped 4 bases from V and 3 bases from J, with 12 bases between. The CDR3 region is CASSSQGGDYGYTF. CDR3 bases: TGTGCCAGCAGTTCACAGGGAGGGGACTATGGCTACACCTTC.

The V and J genes are TRBV5-1 and TRBJ2-3; TRBD2 is a possible D gene (5 bases). Germline V gene data show CDR1 as SGHRS and CDR2 as YFSETQ. With 5 bases removed from V and 4 bases from J, the gap between germline ends came to 8 bases. This CDR3 contains 12 residues. This chain's CDR3 is CASRPEADTQYF. CDR3 sequence (DNA): TGCGCCAGCAGGCCGGAGGCAGATACGCAGTATTTT.

V gene TRBV5-6 combines with J gene TRBJ1-1; no clear D. CDR3 size: 14 residues. The germline CDR1 and CDR2 sequences are SGHDT and YYEEEE. Trimming stripped 1 base from V and 8 bases from J, with 15 bases between. The CDR3 region is CASSLPTLVGEAFF. CDR3 DNA sequence: TGTGCCAGCAGCTTGCCGACCTTGGTGGGCGAAGCTTTCTTT.

J is TRBJ1-2 and V is TRBV5-4; D gene uncertain. Between the trimmed V and J ends, which lost 1 base and 5 bases, there was a span of 9 bases. Germline V CDR1 and CDR2: SGHNT, YYREEE (reference sequence). The CDR3 is made up of 13 amino acids. In DNA form, the CDR3 reads TGTGCCAGCAGCTTGCAGTCCCAGTATGGCTACACCTTC. Amino acid sequence: CASSLQSQYGYTF.

Concerning this clone: Its ends do not fully match the called genes, so a read error is possible. V gene TRBV19 combines with J gene TRBJ1-5, with 12 bases matching TRBD1. Germline CDR1 reads LNHDA; CDR2 reads SQIVND (reference sequence). The CDR3 sequence is 16 residues long. The CDR3 here is CASGYTGTGGKQPQHF. In DNA, the CDR3 is TGTGCCAGTGGCTACACCGGGACAGGGGGCAAACAGCCCCAGCATTTT.